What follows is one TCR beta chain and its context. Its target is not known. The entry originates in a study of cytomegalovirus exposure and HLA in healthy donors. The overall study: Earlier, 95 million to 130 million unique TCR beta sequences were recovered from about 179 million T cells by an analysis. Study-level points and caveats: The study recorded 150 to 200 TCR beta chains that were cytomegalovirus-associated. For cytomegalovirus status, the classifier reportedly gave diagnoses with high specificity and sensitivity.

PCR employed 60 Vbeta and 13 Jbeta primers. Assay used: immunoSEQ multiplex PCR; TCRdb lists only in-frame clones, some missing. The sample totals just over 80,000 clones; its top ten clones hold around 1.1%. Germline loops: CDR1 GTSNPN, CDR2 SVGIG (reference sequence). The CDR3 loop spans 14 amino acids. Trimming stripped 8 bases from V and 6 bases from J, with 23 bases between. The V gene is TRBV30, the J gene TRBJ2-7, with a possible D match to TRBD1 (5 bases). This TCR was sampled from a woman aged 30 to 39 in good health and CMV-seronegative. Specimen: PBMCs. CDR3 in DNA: TGTGCCGTGGATTTACAGGCCTTACCTCGCGAGCAGTACTTC. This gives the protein CAVDLQALPREQYF.